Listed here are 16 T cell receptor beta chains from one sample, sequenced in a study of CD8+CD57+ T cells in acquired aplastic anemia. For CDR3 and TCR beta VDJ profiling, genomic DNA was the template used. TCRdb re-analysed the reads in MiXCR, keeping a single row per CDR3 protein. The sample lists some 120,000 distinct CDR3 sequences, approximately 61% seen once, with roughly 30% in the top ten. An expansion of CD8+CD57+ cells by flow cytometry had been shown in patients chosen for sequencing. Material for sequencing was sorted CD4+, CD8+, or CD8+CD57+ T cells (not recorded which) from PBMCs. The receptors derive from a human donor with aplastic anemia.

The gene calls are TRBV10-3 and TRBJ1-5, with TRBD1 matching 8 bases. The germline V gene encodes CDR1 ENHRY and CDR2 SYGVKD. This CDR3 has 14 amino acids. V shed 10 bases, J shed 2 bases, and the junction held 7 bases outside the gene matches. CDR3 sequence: CATKTGVGNQPQHF. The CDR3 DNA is TGTGCCACCAAGACAGGGGTTGGCAATCAGCCCCAGCATTTT.

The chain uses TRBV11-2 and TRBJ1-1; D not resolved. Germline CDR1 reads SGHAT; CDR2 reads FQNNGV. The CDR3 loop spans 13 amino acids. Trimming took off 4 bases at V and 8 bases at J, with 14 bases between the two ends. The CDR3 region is CASSYGRETEAFF. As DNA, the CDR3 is TGTGCCAGCAGCTACGGGCGCGAAACCGAAGCTTTCTTT. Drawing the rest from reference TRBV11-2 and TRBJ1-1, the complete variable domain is EAGVAQSPRYKIIEKRQSVAFWCNPISGHATLYWYQQILGQGPKLLIQFQNNGVVDDSQLPKDRFSAERLKGVDSTLKIQPAKLEDSAVYLCASSYGRETEAFFGQGTRLTVV.

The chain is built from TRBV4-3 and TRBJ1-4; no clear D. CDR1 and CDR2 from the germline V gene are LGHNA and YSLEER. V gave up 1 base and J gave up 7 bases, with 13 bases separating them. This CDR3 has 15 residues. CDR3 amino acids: CASSQVGREAEKLFF. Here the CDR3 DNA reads TGCGCCAGCAGCCAAGTAGGGAGGGAGGCTGAAAAACTGTTTTTT.

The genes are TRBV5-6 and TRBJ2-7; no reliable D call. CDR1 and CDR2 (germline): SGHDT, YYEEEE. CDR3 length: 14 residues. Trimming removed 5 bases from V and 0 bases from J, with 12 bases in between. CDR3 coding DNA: TGTGCCAGCAGTTGGCCTGGAAGCTCCTACGAGCAGTACTTC. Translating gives CASSWPGSSYEQYF.

CDR3 in amino acids: CASSWDLGVTGEQYF. The CDR3 DNA is TGTGCCAGTAGTTGGGACCTCGGCGTTACCGGCGAGCAGTACTTC. V is TRBV19 and J is TRBJ2-7; D possibly uses TRBD1 or TRBD2 (5 bases each). The V gene lost 5 bases and the J gene lost 6 bases, with 20 bases spanning the gap. The CDR3 runs to 15 residues. Germline V CDR1 and CDR2: LNHDA, SQIVND (reference sequence).

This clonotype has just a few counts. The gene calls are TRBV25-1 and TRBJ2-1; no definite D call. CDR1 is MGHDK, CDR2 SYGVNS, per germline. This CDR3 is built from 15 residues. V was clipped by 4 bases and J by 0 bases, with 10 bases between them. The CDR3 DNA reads TGTGCCAGCAGTGGATCCTTACGCTCCTACAATGAGCAGTTCTTC. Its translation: CASSGSLRSYNEQFF.

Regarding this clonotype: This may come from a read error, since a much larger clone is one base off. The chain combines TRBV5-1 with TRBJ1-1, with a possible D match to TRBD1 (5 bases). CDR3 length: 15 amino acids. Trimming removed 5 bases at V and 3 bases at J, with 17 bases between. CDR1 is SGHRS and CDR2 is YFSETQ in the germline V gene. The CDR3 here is CASSPKGRMDTEAFF. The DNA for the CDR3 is TGCGCCAGCAGTCCTAAGGGGCGTATGGACACTGAAGCTTTCTTT.

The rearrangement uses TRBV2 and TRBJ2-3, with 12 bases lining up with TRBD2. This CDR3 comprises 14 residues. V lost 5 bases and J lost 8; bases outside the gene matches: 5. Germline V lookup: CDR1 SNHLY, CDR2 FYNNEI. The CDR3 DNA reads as TGTGCCAGCAGTTCTCCGGGACTAGCGGGTACGCAGTATTTT. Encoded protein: CASSSPGLAGTQYF.

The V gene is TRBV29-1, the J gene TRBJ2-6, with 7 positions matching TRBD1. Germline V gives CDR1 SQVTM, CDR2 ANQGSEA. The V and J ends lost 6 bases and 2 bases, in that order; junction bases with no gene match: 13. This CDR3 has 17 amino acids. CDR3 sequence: CSVDQTGTRTGANVLTF. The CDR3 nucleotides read TGCAGCGTCGACCAGACAGGGACCAGAACTGGGGCCAACGTCCTGACTTTC. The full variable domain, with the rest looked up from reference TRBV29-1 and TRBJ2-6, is SAVISQKPSRDICQRGTSLTIQCQVDSQVTMMFWYRQQPGQSLTLIATANQGSEATYESGFVIDKFPISRPNLTFSTLTVSNMSPEDSSIYLCSVDQTGTRTGANVLTFGAGSRLTVL.

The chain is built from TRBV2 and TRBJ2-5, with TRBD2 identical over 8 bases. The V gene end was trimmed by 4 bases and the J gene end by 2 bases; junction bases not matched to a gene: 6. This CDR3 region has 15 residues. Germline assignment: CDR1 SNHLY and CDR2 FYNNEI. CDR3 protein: CASSGGSSGQETQYF. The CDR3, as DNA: TGTGCCAGCAGTGGAGGCTCTAGCGGGCAAGAGACCCAGTACTTC.

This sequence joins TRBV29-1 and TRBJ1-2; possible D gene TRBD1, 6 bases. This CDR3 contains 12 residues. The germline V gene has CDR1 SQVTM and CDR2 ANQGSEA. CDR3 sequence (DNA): TGCAGACCTACCGGCCGGAGGGGGGGCTACACCTTC. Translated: CRPTGRRGGYTF.

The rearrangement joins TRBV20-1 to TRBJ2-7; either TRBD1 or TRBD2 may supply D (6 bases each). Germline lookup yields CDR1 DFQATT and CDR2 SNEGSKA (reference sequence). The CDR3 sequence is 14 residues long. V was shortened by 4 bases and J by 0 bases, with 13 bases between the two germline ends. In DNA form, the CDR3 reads TGCAGTGCTACAGGGGACTCCCCCTCCTACGAGCAGTACTTC. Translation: CSATGDSPSYEQYF.

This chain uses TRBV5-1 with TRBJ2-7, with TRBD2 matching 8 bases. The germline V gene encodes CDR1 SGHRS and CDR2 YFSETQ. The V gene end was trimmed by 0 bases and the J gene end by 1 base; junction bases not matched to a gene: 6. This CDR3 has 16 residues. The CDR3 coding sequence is TGCGCCAGCAGCTTGGCCACGGGAGGGTCGTCCTACGAGCAGTACTTC. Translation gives CASSLATGGSSYEQYF.

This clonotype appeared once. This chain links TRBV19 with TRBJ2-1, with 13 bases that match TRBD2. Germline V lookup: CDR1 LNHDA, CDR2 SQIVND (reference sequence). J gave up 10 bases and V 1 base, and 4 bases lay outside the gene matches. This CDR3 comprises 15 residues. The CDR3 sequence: CASSIGGLAGTEQFF. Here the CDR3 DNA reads TGTGCCAGTAGTATAGGGGGACTAGCGGGGACCGAGCAGTTCTTC.

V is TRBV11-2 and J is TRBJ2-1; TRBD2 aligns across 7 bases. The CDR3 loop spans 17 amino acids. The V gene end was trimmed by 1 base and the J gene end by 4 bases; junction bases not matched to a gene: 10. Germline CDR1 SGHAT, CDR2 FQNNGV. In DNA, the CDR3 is TGTGCCAGCAGCTTAGGCATAGCGGGCACCGTTTACAATGAGCAGTTCTTC. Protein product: CASSLGIAGTVYNEQFF.

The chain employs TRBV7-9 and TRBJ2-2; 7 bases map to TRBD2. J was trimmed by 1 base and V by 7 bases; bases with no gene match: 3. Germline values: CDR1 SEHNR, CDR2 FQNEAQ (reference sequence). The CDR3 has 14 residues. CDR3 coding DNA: TGTGCCAGCACGCCTAGCGGGAACACCGGGGAGCTGTTTTTT. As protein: CASTPSGNTGELFF.